The entry below describes one T cell receptor (beta chain). The sample is drawn from a study of blood T cell repertoires in COVID-19. The CDR3 consists of 15 residues. With V trimmed by 5 bases and J by 4 bases, 5 bases remained unmatched. CDR1 is SEHNR and CDR2 is FQNEAQ in the germline V gene (reference sequence). The data were produced by immunoSEQ multiplex PCR, yet TCRdb's version contains in-frame clones alone and is incomplete. The repertoire has around 140,000 clones, around 87% of them found once; the top ten carry roughly two fifths. Input material: peripheral blood. This clonotype was obtained from a man between 50 and 59 years old who had recovered from COVID-19. The J gene is TRBJ2-5, the V gene TRBV7-9; TRBD2 matches at 12 bases. CDR3 sequence reads: CASSRTSGALETQYF. In DNA form, the CDR3 reads TGTGCCAGCAGCCGGACTAGCGGGGCTCTAGAGACCCAGTACTTC.